This TCR beta chain was captured in a study of cytomegalovirus exposure and HLA in healthy donors. Study-wide results and limits: Immune exposure data for these donors was limited to CMV serostatus. Researchers reported from a later analysis that most CMV-associated TCR beta chains appeared HLA-restricted.

This clone was detected once. The antigen is undetermined. This CDR3 spans 15 amino acids. Germline CDR1 MNHNS, CDR2 SASEGT. The ends lost 3 bases at V and 5 bases at J; junction bases unmatched: 6. PCR involved 60 Vbeta and 13 Jbeta primers. Profiled with immunoSEQ multiplex PCR; TCRdb holds only in-frame clones, not every one. Of over 85,000 clones in the sample, 77% are singletons; the top ten hold 7.7%. Regarding donors, all were healthy bone marrow donors. Sequenced sample: PBMCs. The chain has TRBV6-1 and TRBJ2-1, with 8 bases matching TRBD2. The receptor's source is a female donor in good health and CMV-seronegative. The chain's CDR3 is CASSDLASGHNEQFF. For the CDR3, the DNA is TGTGCCAGCAGTGATTTGGCTAGCGGGCACAATGAGCAGTTCTTC.